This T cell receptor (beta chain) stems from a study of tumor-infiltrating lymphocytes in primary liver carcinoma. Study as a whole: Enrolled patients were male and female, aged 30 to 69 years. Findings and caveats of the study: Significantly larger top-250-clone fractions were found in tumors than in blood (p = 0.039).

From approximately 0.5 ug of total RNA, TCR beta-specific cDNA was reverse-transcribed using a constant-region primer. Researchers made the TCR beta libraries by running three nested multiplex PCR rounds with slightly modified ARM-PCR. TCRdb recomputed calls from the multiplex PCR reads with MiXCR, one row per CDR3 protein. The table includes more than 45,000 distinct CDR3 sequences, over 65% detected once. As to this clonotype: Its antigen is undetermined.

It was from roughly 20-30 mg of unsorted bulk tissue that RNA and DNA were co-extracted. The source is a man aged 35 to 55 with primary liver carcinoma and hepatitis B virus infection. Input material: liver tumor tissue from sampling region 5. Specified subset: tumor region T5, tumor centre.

CDR3 in DNA: TGTGCCAGCAGCCAAAATTCCAATGGGAGAGTTTTCTTT. It is translated as CASSQNSNGRVFF. The chain recombines TRBV4-2 with TRBJ1-1, with no clear D. Trimming took off 2 bases at V and 13 bases at J, with 17 bases between the two ends. The CDR3 sequence is 13 residues long. Germline CDR1 LGHNA, CDR2 YNFKEQ.